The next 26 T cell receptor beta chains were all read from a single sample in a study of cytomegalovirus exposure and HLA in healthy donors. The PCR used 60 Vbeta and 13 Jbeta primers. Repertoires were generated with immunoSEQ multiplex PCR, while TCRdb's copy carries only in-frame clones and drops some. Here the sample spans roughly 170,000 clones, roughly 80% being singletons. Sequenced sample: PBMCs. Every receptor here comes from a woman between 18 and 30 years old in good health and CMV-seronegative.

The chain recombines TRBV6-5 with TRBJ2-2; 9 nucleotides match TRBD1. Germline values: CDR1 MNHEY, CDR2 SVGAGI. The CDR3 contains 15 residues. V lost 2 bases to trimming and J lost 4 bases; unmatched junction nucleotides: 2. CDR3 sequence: CASSYDRGVTGELFF. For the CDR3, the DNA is TGTGCCAGCAGTTACGACAGGGGGGTCACCGGGGAGCTGTTTTTT.

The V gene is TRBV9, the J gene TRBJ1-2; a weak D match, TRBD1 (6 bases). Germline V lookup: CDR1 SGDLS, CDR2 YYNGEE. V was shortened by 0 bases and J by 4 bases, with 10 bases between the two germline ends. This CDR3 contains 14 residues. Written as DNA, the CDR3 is TGTGCCAGCAGCGTAGCAATAGGGGGCTATGGCTACACCTTC. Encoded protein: CASSVAIGGYGYTF.

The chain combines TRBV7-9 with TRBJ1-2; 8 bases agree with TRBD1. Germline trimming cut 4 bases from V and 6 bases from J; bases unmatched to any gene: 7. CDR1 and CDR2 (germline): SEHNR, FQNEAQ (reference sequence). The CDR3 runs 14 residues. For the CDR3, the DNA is TGTGCCAGCAGCTCTCGACAGGGGAGGGATGGCTACACCTTC. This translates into CASSSRQGRDGYTF.

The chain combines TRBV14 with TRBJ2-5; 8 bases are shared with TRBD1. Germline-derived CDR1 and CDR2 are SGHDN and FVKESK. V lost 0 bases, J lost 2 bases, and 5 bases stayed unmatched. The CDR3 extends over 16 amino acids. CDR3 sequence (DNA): TGTGCCAGCAGCCAAGATTCCAGGGGGCGTCAAGAGACCCAGTACTTC. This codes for CASSQDSRGRQETQYF. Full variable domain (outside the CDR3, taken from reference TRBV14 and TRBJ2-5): EAGVTQFPSHSVIEKGQTVTLRCDPISGHDNLYWYRRVMGKEIKFLLHFVKESKQDESGMPNNRFLAERTGGTYSTLKVQPAELEDSGVYFCASSQDSRGRQETQYFGPGTRLLVL.

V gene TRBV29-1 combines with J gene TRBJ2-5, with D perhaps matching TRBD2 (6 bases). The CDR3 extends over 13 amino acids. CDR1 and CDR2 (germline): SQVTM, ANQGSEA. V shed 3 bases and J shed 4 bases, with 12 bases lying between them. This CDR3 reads CSVEGGSGETQYF. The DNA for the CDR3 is TGCAGCGTTGAGGGGGGAAGCGGAGAGACCCAGTACTTC.

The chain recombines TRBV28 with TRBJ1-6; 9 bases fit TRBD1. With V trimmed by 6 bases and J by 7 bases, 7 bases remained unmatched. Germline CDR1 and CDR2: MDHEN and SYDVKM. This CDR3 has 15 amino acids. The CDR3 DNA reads TGTGCCAGCAGCGTCCCGGACAGGGGAAATTCACCCCTCCACTTT. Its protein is CASSVPDRGNSPLHF.

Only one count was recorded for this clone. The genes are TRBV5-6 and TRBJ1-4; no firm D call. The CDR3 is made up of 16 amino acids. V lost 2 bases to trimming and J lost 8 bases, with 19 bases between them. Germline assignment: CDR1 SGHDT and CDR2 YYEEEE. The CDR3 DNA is TGTGCCAGCAGCTTCGAGGGTACCTCCACGTGGGAAAAACTGTTTTTT. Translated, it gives CASSFEGTSTWEKLFF.

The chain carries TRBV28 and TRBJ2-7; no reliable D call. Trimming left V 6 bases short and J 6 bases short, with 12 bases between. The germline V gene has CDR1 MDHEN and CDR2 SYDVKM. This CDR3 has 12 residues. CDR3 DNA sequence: TGTGCCAGCAGGGCACGCCTAGGCGAGCAGTACTTC. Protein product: CASRARLGEQYF. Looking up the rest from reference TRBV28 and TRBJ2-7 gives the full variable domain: DVKVTQSSRYLVKRTGEKVFLECVQDMDHENMFWYRQDPGLGLRLIYFSYDVKMKEKGDIPEGYSVSREKKERFSLILESASTNQTSMYLCASRARLGEQYFGPGTRLTVT.

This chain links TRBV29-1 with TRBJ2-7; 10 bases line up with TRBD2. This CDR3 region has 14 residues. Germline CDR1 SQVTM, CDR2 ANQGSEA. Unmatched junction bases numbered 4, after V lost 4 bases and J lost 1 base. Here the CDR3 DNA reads TGCAGCGTTGGTGGACTAGCGGAGTCCTACGAGCAGTACTTC. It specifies CSVGGLAESYEQYF.

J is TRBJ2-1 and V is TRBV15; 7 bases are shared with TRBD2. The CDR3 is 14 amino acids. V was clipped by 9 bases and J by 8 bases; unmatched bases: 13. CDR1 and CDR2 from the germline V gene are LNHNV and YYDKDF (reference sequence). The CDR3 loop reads CATTPGGRVDEQFF. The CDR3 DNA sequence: TGTGCCACTACGCCTGGCGGGAGAGTTGATGAGCAGTTCTTC.

The CDR3 DNA reads TGTGCCAGCAGCTTAAGTCCGGGTTCTGGGACCCAGTACTTC. It specifies CASSLSPGSGTQYF. The chain joins TRBV11-2 to TRBJ2-5, with unresolved D. Germline V gene sequence: CDR1 SGHAT, CDR2 FQNNGV. The CDR3 extends over 14 amino acids. V was pared by 2 bases and J by 7 bases, with 14 bases between.

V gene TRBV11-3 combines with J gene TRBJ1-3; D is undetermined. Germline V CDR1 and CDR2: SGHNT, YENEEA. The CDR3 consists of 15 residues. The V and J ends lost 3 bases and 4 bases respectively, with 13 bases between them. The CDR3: CASSFSYLGGNTIYF. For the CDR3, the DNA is TGTGCCAGCAGCTTTTCCTATCTGGGCGGAAACACCATATATTTT. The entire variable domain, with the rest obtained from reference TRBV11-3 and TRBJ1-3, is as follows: EAGVVQSPRYKIIEKKQPVAFWCNPISGHNTLYWYLQNLGQGPELLIRYENEEAVDDSQLPKDRFSAERLKGVDSTLKIQPAELGDSAVYLCASSFSYLGGNTIYFGEGSWLTVV.

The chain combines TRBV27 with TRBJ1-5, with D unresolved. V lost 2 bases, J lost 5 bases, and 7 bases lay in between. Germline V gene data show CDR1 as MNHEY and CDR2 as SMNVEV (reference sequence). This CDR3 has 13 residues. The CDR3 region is CASSLDKDQPQHF. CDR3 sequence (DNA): TGTGCCAGCAGTTTAGACAAGGATCAGCCCCAGCATTTT.

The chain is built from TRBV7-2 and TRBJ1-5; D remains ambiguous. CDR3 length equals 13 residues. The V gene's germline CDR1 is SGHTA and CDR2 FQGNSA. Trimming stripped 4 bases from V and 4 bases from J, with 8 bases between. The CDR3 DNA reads TGTGCCAGCAGCTCGGACTGGAATCAGCCCCAGCATTTT. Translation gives CASSSDWNQPQHF. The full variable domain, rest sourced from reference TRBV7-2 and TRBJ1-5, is GAGVSQSPSNKVTEKGKDVELRCDPISGHTALYWYRQSLGQGLEFLIYFQGNSAPDKSGLPSDRFSAERTGGSVSTLTIQRTQQEDSAVYLCASSSDWNQPQHFGDGTRLSIL.

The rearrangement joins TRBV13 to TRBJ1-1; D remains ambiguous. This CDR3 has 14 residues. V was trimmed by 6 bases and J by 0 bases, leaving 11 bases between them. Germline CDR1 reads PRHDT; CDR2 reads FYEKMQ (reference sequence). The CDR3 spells CASSPRGMNTEAFF. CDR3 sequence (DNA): TGTGCCAGCAGTCCTAGAGGGATGAACACTGAAGCTTTCTTT. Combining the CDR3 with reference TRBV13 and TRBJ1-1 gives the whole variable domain AAGVIQSPRHLIKEKRETATLKCYPIPRHDTVYWYQQGPGQDPQFLISFYEKMQSDKGSIPDRFSAQQFSDYHSELNMSSLELGDSALYFCASSPRGMNTEAFFGQGTRLTVV.

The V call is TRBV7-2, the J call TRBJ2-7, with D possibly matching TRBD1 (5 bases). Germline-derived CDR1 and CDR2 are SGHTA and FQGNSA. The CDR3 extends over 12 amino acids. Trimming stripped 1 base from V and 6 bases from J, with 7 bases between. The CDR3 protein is CASSLGGGEQYF. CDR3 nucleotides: TGTGCCAGCAGCTTAGGGGGCGGCGAGCAGTACTTC. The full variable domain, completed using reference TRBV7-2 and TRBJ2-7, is GAGVSQSPSNKVTEKGKDVELRCDPISGHTALYWYRQSLGQGLEFLIYFQGNSAPDKSGLPSDRFSAERTGGSVSTLTIQRTQQEDSAVYLCASSLGGGEQYFGPGTRLTVT.

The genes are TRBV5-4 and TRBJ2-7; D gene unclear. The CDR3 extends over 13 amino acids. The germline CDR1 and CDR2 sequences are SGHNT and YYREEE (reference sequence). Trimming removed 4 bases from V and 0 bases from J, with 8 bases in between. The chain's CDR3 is CASSRASSYEQYF. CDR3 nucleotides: TGTGCCAGCAGCCGAGCCTCCTCCTACGAGCAGTACTTC.

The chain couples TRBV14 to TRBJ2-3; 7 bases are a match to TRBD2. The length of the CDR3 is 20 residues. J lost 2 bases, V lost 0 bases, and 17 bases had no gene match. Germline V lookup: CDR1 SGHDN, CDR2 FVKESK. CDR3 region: CASSQDRLTSVSGLTDTQYF. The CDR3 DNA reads TGTGCCAGCAGCCAAGATCGCCTTACTAGCGTGTCGGGTCTCACAGATACGCAGTATTTT. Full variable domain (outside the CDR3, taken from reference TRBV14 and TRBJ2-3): EAGVTQFPSHSVIEKGQTVTLRCDPISGHDNLYWYRRVMGKEIKFLLHFVKESKQDESGMPNNRFLAERTGGTYSTLKVQPAELEDSGVYFCASSQDRLTSVSGLTDTQYFGPGTRLTVL.

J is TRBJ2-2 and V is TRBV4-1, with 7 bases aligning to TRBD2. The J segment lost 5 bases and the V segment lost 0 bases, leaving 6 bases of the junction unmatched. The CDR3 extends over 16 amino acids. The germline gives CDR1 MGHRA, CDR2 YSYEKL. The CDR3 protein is CASSQDRLAATGELFF. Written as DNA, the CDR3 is TGCGCCAGCAGCCAAGATCGACTAGCAGCTACCGGGGAGCTGTTTTTT.

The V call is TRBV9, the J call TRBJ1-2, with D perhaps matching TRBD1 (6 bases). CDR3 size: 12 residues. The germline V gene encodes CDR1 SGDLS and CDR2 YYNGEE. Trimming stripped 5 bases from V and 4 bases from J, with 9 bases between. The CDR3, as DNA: TGTGCCAGCAGACAGGGATCCTATGGCTACACCTTC. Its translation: CASRQGSYGYTF.

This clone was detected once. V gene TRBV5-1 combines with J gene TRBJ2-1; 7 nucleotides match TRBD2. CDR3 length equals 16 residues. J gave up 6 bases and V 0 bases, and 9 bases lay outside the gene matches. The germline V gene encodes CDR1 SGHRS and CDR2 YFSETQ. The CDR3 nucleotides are TGCGCCAGCAGCTTGGAAGTGGGAGGGAGGGTCAATGAGCAGTTCTTC. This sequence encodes CASSLEVGGRVNEQFF.

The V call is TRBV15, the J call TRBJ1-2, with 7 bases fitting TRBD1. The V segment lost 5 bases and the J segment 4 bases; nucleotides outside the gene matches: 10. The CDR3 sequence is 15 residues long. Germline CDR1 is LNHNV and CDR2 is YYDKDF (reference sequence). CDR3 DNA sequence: TGTGCCACCAGCCCCCGACAGGGTCTAGGCTATGGCTACACCTTC. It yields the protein CATSPRQGLGYGYTF.

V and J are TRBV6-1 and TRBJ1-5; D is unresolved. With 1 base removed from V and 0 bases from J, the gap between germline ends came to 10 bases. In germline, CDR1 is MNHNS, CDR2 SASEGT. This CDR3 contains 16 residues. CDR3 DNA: TGTGCCAGCAGTGAAGGCTCGGGTCTTAGCAATCAGCCCCAGCATTTT. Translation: CASSEGSGLSNQPQHF.

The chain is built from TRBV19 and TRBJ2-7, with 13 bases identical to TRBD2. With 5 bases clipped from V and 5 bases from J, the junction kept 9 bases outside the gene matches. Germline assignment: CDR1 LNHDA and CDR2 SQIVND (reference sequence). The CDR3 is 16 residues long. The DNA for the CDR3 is TGTGCCAGTAGTGTCGGGACTAGCGGGGTGTCCCACGAGCAGTACTTC. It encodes CASSVGTSGVSHEQYF.

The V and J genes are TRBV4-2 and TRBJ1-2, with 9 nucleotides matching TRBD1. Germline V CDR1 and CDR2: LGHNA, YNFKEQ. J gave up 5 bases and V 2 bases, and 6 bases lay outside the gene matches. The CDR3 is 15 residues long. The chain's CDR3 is CASSQPGQGTYGYTF. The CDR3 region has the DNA TGTGCCAGCAGCCAACCGGGACAGGGAACGTATGGCTACACCTTC.

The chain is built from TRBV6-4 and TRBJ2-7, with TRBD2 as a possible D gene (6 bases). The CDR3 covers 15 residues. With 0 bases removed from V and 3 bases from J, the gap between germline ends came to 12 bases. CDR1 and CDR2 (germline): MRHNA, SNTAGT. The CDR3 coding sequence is TGTGCCAGCAGTGACTCTGGGGGAGGCCTCTACGAGCAGTACTTC. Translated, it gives CASSDSGGGLYEQYF.